The clone carrying this T cell receptor beta chain occurred once. Its target is unknown. Use of 60 Vbeta and 13 Jbeta primers characterized the PCR. Some clones are missing from TCRdb's copy, which holds only in-frame ones; the method was immunoSEQ multiplex PCR. In the table there are roughly 160,000 clones, roughly three quarters of which are singletons. The sample comes from a study of cytomegalovirus exposure and HLA in healthy donors. From germline, CDR1 is SQVTM and CDR2 ANQGSEA. This CDR3 is 14 amino acids long. Trimming took off 8 bases at V and 1 base at J, with 16 bases between the two ends. Findings and limits, study-wide: Rarity held for most TCR sequences, but there were some public TCRs that occurred in many donors.

The chain recombines TRBV29-1 with TRBJ2-3; perhaps TRBD1 as D (5 bases). Specimen: PBMCs. The TCR was taken from a woman aged 50 to 65 in good health and CMV-seropositive. The CDR3: CSLRGKGGTDTQYF. DNA for the CDR3: TGCAGCCTAAGGGGAAAGGGCGGCACAGATACGCAGTATTTT.